One and the same sample provided the 13 T cell receptor beta chains below, sequenced in a study of T cells after yellow fever vaccination (dated by TCRdb to about 2019). The treatment or condition label here, explained by the study, means: live attenuated yellow fever vaccine strain. Libraries came from 5' RACE. Sequencing used an Illumina HiSeq 2500. Starting from the raw public reads, TCRdb applied fastp trimming at Q25, assembled clones with MiXCR and retained in-frame beta chains. CDR3 protein duplicates are merged, each entry listing the most common genes and DNA. This sample is represented by some 49,000 distinct CDR3 sequences; more than 6% of them were singletons. The ten largest clones take up more than 9% of the sample. Sample: PBMCs, either bulk or a sorted T-cell subset (CD4+, CD8+, memory, or dextramer-sorted; not recorded which), taken 45 days after the yellow fever booster vaccination. The receptor source for this set is a man aged 30 to 39 who received the YFV17D yellow fever vaccine.

This clonotype was counted at least ten times. V gene TRBV4-3 combines with J gene TRBJ2-2, with 11 bases fitting TRBD1. Germline values: CDR1 LGHNA, CDR2 YSLEER. V shed 3 bases and J 4 bases; nucleotides not matched to a gene: 10. This CDR3 region has 18 residues. Written as DNA, the CDR3 is TGCGCCAGCAGCCAGACCGGGACAGGGGGGAGCAGCACCGGGGAGCTGTTTTTT. Translating it yields CASSQTGTGGSSTGELFF.

This clonotype was counted ten times or more. The CDR3 sequence is CASSETSGKTQYF. DNA of the CDR3: TGTGCCAGCAGTGAGACTAGCGGGAAGACCCAGTACTTC. The rearrangement joins TRBV2 to TRBJ2-5; 11 nucleotides align to TRBD2. The V and J ends lost 3 bases and 6 bases, in that order; junction bases with no gene match: 0. Per germline, CDR1 SNHLY and CDR2 FYNNEI. CDR3 length: 13 amino acids.

This clonotype was seen ten or more times. The chain has TRBV12-3 or TRBV12-4 and TRBJ1-4; D unresolved. This CDR3 is built from 13 residues. The ends were cut back, 5 bases at V and 3 bases at J, with 7 bases in the middle. The CDR3 DNA is TGTGCCAGCAGTACGGGTTCTAATGAAAAACTGTTTTTT. It encodes CASSTGSNEKLFF.

This clonotype came up a few times. The chain uses TRBV2 and TRBJ2-2; possibly TRBD1 for D (5 bases). This CDR3 has 15 amino acids. V was shortened by 6 bases and J by 0 bases, with 11 bases between the two germline ends. CDR1 is SNHLY, CDR2 FYNNEI, per germline. CDR3 loop: CASRVQDANTGELFF. CDR3 coding DNA: TGTGCCAGCAGGGTACAGGACGCGAACACCGGGGAGCTGTTTTTT.

This clonotype occurred a few times. Here the CDR3 reads CASSFLRGRRLAGGSSYNEQFF. The CDR3 DNA follows: TGTGCCAGCAGCTTCTTACGGGGGCGCAGACTAGCGGGAGGGAGCTCCTACAATGAGCAGTTCTTC. This sequence joins TRBV13 and TRBJ2-1; 14 bases are a match to TRBD2. V was pared by 3 bases and J by 0 bases, with 16 bases of the junction left unmatched. Per the germline V gene, CDR1 is PRHDT and CDR2 is FYEKMQ (reference sequence). The CDR3 contains 22 residues.

This clonotype was detected a few times. The gene calls are TRBV5-1 and TRBJ2-2; possibly TRBD1 or TRBD2 for D (5 bases each). The CDR3 runs to 15 residues. V shed 0 bases and J shed 7 bases, with 13 bases lying between them. The germline gives CDR1 SGHRS, CDR2 YFSETQ. The CDR3 nucleotides read TGCGCCAGCAGCTTGGAGAGGGGCGCGGGCGGGGAGCTGTTTTTT. Encoded protein: CASSLERGAGGELFF.

This clonotype was counted at least ten times. This rearrangement joins TRBV5-8 to TRBJ1-2; D might be TRBD1 (5 bases). V lost 3 bases to trimming and J lost 8 bases, with 23 bases between them. Germline values: CDR1 SGHTS, CDR2 YDEGEE. The CDR3 loop spans 16 amino acids. CDR3 nucleotides: TGTGCCAGCAGCTCGACCCTTCTCGGACATGGCGGGGGCTACACCTTC. Its translation: CASSSTLLGHGGGYTF.

This clonotype was counted many times. CDR3 DNA: TGTGCCAGCAGCCAACGGATGAACACCGGGGAGCTGTTTTTT. Translated, it gives CASSQRMNTGELFF. The chain recombines TRBV21-1 with TRBJ2-2. TRBV21-1 is a known pseudogene. There are 14 residues in the CDR3.

This clonotype was detected ten times or more. The V call is TRBV28, the J call TRBJ2-7, with TRBD2 matching over 8 bases. The CDR3 has 13 amino acids. The germline CDR1 and CDR2 sequences are MDHEN and SYDVKM. The V and J ends lost 4 bases and 6 bases, in that order; junction bases with no gene match: 5. As DNA, the CDR3 is TGTGCCAGCAGTTCGTATACTAGCGGCGAGCAGTACTTC. Encoded protein: CASSSYTSGEQYF.

In its sample, this clonotype was seen a few times. Compared with germline, one end of the junction differs, possibly owing to a read error. The V call is TRBV28, the J call TRBJ1-5; tentative D call: TRBD1 (6 bases). The CDR3 covers 13 residues. The V gene's germline CDR1 is MDHEN and CDR2 SYDVKM. The CDR3 region is CASSLGGKQPQHF. The CDR3 DNA follows: TGTGCCAGCAGTTTGGGGGGCAAGCAGCCCCAGCATTTT.

The chain joins TRBV7-2 to TRBJ2-2; TRBD2 aligns across 9 bases. The V gene end was trimmed by 5 bases and the J gene end by 6 bases; junction bases not matched to a gene: 10. This CDR3 spans 16 amino acids. Germline CDR1 and CDR2: SGHTA and FQGNSA. The CDR3: CASSHHSGSSAGELFF. CDR3 sequence (DNA): TGTGCCAGCAGCCATCATAGCGGGAGCTCGGCCGGGGAGCTGTTTTTT.

This chain connects TRBV15 to TRBJ1-1; D is undetermined. Germline V CDR1 and CDR2: LNHNV, YYDKDF (reference sequence). V gave up 1 base and J gave up 3 bases, with 9 bases separating them. The CDR3 spans 14 residues. Here the CDR3 DNA reads TGTGCCACCAGCAGAGTGTCAACTTACACTGAAGCTTTCTTT. It codes for CATSRVSTYTEAFF.

This clonotype was seen more than once but under ten times. V usage is TRBV7-2 and J usage is TRBJ2-1, with D perhaps matching TRBD2 (6 bases). The CDR3 has 15 amino acids. The germline gives CDR1 SGHTA, CDR2 FQGNSA. Between the trimmed V and J ends, which lost 3 bases and 2 bases, there was a span of 11 bases. CDR3 protein: CASSFFGGTYNEQFF. CDR3 sequence (DNA): TGTGCCAGCAGCTTTTTCGGGGGTACCTACAATGAGCAGTTCTTC.